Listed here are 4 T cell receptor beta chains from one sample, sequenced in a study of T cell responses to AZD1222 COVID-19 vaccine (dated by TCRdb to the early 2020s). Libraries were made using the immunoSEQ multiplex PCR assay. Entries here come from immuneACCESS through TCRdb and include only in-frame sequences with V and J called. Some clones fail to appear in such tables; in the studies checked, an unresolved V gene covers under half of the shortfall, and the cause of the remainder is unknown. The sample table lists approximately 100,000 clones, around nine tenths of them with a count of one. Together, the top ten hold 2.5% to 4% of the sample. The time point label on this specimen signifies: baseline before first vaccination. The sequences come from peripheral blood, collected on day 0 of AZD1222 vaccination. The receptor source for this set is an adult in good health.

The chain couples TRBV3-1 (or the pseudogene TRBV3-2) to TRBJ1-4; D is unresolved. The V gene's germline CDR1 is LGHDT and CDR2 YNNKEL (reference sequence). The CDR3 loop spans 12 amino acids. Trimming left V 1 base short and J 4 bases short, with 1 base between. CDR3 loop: CASSQVNEKLFF. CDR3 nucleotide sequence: TGTGCCAGCAGCCAAGTTAATGAAAAACTGTTTTTT.

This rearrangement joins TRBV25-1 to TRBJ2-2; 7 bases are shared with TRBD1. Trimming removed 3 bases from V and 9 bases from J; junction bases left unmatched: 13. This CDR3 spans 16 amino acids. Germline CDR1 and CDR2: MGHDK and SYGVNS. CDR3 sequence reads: CASSDLNAGTERELFF. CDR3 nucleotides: TGTGCCAGCAGTGACCTAAACGCCGGGACAGAAAGGGAGCTGTTTTTT.

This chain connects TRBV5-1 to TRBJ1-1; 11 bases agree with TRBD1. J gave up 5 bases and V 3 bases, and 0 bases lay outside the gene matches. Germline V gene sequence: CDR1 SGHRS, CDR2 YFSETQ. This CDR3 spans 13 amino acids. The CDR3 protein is CASSWDRGTEAFF. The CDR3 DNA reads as TGCGCCAGCAGCTGGGACAGGGGGACTGAAGCTTTCTTT. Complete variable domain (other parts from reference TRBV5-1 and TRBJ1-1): KAGVTQTPRYLIKTRGQQVTLSCSPISGHRSVSWYQQTPGQGLQFLFEYFSETQRNKGNFPGRFSGRQFSNSRSEMNVSTLELGDSALYLCASSWDRGTEAFFGQGTRLTVV.

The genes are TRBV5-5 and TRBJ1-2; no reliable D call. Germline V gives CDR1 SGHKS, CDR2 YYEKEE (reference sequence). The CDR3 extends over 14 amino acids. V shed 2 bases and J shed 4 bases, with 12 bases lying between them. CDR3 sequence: CASSFGWGSYGYTF. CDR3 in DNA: TGTGCCAGCAGCTTCGGTTGGGGTTCCTATGGCTACACCTTC.